The rows below give T cell receptor beta chains drawn from one sample of a study of blood T cell repertoires in COVID-19. Sequencing was performed with immunoSEQ multiplex PCR; in TCRdb, only in-frame clones are kept and a portion is missing. The sample includes about 170,000 clones, around 74% seen only once; the top ten take approximately 3%. The specimen was peripheral blood. Receptor source: a woman aged 80 or over with acute or convalescent COVID-19. The CDR3 runs from the conserved cysteine through the conserved F or W. The size field is filled for only some rows; it gives once, few, many or a size class.

14 TRBJ2-5 TRBV24-1 once CATSESGRQETQYF
14 TRBJ1-4 TRBV6-2/TRBV6-3 . CASSPGTGAEKLFF
20 TRBJ2-7 TRBV4-2 . CASSQDLVIGGVVAVYEQYF
12 TRBJ1-2 TRBV6-5 . CASSLQDHGYTF
17 TRBJ2-7 TRBV10-1 . CASSESVAGGPSYEQYF
14 TRBJ1-2 TRBV14 once CASSRSGVDYGYTF
12 TRBJ2-7 TRBV5-1 few CASRGSGSEQYF
14 TRBJ2-5 TRBV28 . CASSLVGFTETQYF
15 TRBJ2-2 TRBV7-2 . CASSLVAGNTGELFF
13 TRBJ1-1 TRBV27 . CASSLAGDTEAFF
12 TRBJ1-2 TRBV19 . CASSRQNYGYTF
15 TRBJ2-1 TRBV11-2 . CASSLEGTGLNEQFF
15 TRBJ1-1 TRBV5-1 few CASSLAEGGNGEAFF
16 TRBJ2-3 TRBV4-1 . CASSLQDSGAQDTQYF
16 TRBJ2-2 TRBV5-5 . CASSLGFLGGGGELFF
16 TRBJ2-3 TRBV9 . CASSAGRQASTDTQYF
16 TRBJ2-3 TRBV9 . CASSGRLAESTDTQYF
14 TRBJ1-4 TRBV27 . CASSTDGPRGKLFF
14 TRBJ2-3 TRBV9 . CASSRQGLSDTQYF
16 TRBJ2-3 TRBV5-1 . CASSSTRDFSTDTQYF
13 TRBJ2-7 TRBV27 . CASSLSPLYEQYF
13 TRBJ2-7 TRBV3-1/TRBV3-2 once CASSTRTGDSLAF
16 TRBJ1-5 TRBV6-5 . CASSYSRQEFGQPQHF
14 TRBJ2-5 TRBV11-2 . CASSLAEYVKTQYF
15 TRBJ2-2 TRBV30 few CAWSDDRANTGELFF
14 TRBJ1-1 TRBV28 . CASSKGQWATEAFF
17 TRBJ2-5 TRBV4-1 . CASSQPTSGRAWETQYF
13 TRBJ2-7 TRBV2 few CASSVEVRYEQYF
14 TRBJ1-5 TRBV6-6 . CASSYSDGDQPQHF
19 TRBJ2-1 TRBV5-1 . CASSPPDVGTSLSYNEQFF
17 TRBJ2-7 TRBV9 . CASSVGSSGSTPYEQYF
14 TRBJ1-5 TRBV6-2/TRBV6-3 . CASSLGASNQPQHF
15 TRBJ2-3 TRBV7-7 once CASSPTSFGTDTQYF
13 TRBJ1-5 TRBV30 . CAWSGTEDQPQHF
15 TRBJ2-7 TRBV18 . CASSPWAEGSYEQYF
15 TRBJ2-6 TRBV9 . CASSAGNSGANVLTF
12 TRBJ2-3 TRBV28 . CASSGLTDTQYF
16 TRBJ2-7 TRBV4-2 . CASSQVGTDKSYEQYF
18 TRBJ2-3 TRBV9 . CASSAEAGLAGGADTQYF
12 TRBJ1-4 TRBV28 . CASSSNNEKLFF
13 TRBJ2-7 TRBV10-3 once CAISGTITYEQYF
15 TRBJ1-6 TRBV6-5 . CASSSQGQGVSPLHF
15 TRBJ2-3 TRBV19 once CASSISVGFTDTQYF
15 TRBJ1-6 TRBV9 . CASSGGTGNNSPLHF